This TCR beta chain was obtained from a study of cytomegalovirus exposure and HLA in healthy donors. Study details: Later, an analysis reported that the 120 or so validation repertoires had used the same platform as the roughly 650 first-cohort repertoires.

The table came from immunoSEQ multiplex PCR; TCRdb's copy has only in-frame clones and leaves some out. The sample records under 200,000 clones, roughly 89% being singletons. Trimming pared 2 bases from V and 6 bases from J, leaving 12 bases between. From germline, CDR1 is SEHNR and CDR2 FQNEAQ (reference sequence). This CDR3 is built from 14 residues. The sequencing input was PBMCs. The TCR was taken from a woman between 18 and 30 years old in good health and CMV-seropositive. The gene calls are TRBV7-9 and TRBJ2-3; TRBD1 might be the D (6 bases). The CDR3 sequence: CASSLPGTGDTQYF. DNA for the CDR3: TGTGCCAGCAGCTTACCAGGAACAGGGGATACGCAGTATTTT.